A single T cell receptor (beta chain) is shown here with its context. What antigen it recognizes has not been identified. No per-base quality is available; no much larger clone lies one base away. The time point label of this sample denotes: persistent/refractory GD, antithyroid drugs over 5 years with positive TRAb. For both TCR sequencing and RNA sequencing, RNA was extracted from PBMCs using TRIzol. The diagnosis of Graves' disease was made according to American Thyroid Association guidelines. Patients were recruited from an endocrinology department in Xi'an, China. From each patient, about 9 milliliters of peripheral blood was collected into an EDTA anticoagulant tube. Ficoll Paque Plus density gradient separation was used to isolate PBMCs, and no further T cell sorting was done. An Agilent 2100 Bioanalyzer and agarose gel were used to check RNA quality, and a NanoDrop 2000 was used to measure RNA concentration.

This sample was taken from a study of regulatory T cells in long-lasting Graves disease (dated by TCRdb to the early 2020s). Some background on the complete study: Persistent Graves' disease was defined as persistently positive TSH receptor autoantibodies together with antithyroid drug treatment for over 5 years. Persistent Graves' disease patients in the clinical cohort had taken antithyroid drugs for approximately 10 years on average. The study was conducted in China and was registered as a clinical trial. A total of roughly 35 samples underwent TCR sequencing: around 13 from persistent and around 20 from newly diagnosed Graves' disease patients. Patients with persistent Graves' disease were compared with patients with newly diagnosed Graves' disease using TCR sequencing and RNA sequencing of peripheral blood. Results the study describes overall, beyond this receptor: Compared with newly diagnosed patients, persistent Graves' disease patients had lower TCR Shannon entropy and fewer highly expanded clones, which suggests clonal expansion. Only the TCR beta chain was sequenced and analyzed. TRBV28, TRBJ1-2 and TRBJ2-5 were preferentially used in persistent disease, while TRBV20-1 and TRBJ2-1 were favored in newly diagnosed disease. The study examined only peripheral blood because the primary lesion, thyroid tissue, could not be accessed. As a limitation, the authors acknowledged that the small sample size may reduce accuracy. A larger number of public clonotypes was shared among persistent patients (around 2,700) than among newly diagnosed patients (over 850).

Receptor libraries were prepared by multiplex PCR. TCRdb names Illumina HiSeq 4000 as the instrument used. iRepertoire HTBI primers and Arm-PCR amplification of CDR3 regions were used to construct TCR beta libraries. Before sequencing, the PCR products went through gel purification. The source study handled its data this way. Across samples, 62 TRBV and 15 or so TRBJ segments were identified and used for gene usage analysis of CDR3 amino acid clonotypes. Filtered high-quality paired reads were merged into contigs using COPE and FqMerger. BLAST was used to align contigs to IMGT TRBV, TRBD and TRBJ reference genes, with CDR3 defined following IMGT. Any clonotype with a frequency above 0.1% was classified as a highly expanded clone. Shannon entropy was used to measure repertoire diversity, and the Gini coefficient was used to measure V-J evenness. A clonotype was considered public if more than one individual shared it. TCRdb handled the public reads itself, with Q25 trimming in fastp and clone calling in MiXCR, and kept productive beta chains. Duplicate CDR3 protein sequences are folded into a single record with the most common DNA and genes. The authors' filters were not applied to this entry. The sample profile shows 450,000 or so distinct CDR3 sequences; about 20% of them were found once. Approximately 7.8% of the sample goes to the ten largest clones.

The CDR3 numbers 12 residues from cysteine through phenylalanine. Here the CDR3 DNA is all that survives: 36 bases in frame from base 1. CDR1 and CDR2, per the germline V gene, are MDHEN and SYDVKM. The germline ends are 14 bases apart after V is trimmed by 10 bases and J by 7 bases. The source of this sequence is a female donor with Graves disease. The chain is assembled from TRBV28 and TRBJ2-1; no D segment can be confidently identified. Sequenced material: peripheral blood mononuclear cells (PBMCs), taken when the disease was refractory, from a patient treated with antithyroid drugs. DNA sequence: TGTGCCATCGGGCGCGGTGTGAATGAGCAGTTCTTC. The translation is CAIGRGVNEQFF.